This entry is about one TCR beta chain. Its antigen is currently unknown. The CDR3 runs 15 residues. CDR1 and CDR2 (germline): LGHDT, YNNKEL (reference sequence). After removal of 4 bases from V and 9 bases from J, the junction contained 10 bases not matched to a gene. RNA transcripts served as the template for amplifying TCR beta CDR3 regions. Initially, a first-round RT-PCR of the TCR CDR3 employed the HTBI primer set. In TCRdb, the multiplex PCR reads were re-called with MiXCR into one record per CDR3 protein. The data hold some 570,000 distinct CDR3 sequences, with about 14% observed a single time. This entry comes from a study of T cells in Graves' hyperthyroidism and ophthalmopathy. General study points: Most thyroid clonotypes expanded above 0.001 were also detected in blood.

The chain couples TRBV3-1 to TRBJ2-1; TRBD1 agrees at 9 bases. Sequenced material: blood. The source of this sequence is a woman aged 18-29 years with Graves' ophthalmopathy. In DNA form, the CDR3 reads TGTGCCAGCAGCCCCGGGACAGGGACTTCGGGTGAGCAGTTCTTC. As protein: CASSPGTGTSGEQFF.